The 9 T cell receptor beta chains presented below share a single source sample, sequenced in a study of T-cell memory formation after mild COVID-19. One entry per CDR3 protein results from TCRdb running MiXCR on the 5' RACE reads. The sample consists of 13,000 to 15,000 distinct CDR3 sequences, about a fifth of them appearing once. Material: PBMCs or a T cell subset sorted from them (not recorded which). The origin of the receptors is a man between 18 and 35 years old who had mild COVID-19 (a few samples of this study predate the infection). Cell type and time point are not known.

This clonotype was counted many times. The rearrangement links TRBV20-1 to TRBJ1-1, with D perhaps matching TRBD1 (5 bases). Trimming cost V 3 bases and J 0 bases, with 11 bases left between them. The length of the CDR3 is 14 residues. Germline V gene data show CDR1 as DFQATT and CDR2 as SNEGSKA (reference sequence). The CDR3: CSASRGPMNTEAFF. The DNA for the CDR3 is TGCAGTGCTAGTAGGGGACCGATGAACACTGAAGCTTTCTTT.

This sequence joins TRBV5-1 and TRBJ1-4; 9 nucleotides match TRBD1. This CDR3 region has 16 residues. The junction had 12 bases not matched to a gene; V was cut back by 4 bases and J by 8 bases. The V gene's germline CDR1 is SGHRS and CDR2 YFSETQ. DNA for the CDR3: TGCGCCAGCAGCCCCCTCCCGGGACAGGGTGGCGAAAAACTGTTTTTT. Translating it yields CASSPLPGQGGEKLFF.

Ten or more counts support this clonotype. This rearrangement joins TRBV3-1 to TRBJ1-2; no definite D call. Trimming removed 4 bases at V and 10 bases at J, with 16 bases between. Germline V gene sequence: CDR1 LGHDT, CDR2 YNNKEL (reference sequence). The CDR3 covers 13 residues. The CDR3 bases are TGTGCCAGCAGCCCCGACGTGTTTCTCGACTACACCTTC. Translating gives CASSPDVFLDYTF.

This clonotype has ten or more counts. CDR3 sequence: CASSRYTGENTGELFF. Here the CDR3 DNA reads TGCGCCAGCAGCCGATACACAGGAGAGAACACCGGGGAGCTGTTTTTT. This rearrangement joins TRBV4-1 to TRBJ2-2, with a tentative D call TRBD1 (5 bases). This CDR3 has 16 residues. Germline CDR1 and CDR2: MGHRA and YSYEKL. Trimming pared 4 bases from V and 1 base from J, leaving 13 bases between.

In its sample, this clonotype was seen once. The chain recombines TRBV5-1 with TRBJ2-1; 8 positions agree with TRBD2. The ends lost 4 bases at V and 5 bases at J; junction bases unmatched: 11. This CDR3 region has 16 residues. Germline assignment: CDR1 SGHRS and CDR2 YFSETQ. CDR3 DNA sequence: TGCGCCAGCAGCCCGACCTTGAGCGGGAGCAACAATGAGCAGTTCTTC. Translating it yields CASSPTLSGSNNEQFF.

This clonotype was detected ten times or more. This chain joins TRBV7-3 and TRBJ1-1; D not certain. Germline CDR1 SGHTA, CDR2 FQGTGA. CDR3 length equals 13 residues. V was shortened by 1 base and J by 0 bases, with 3 bases between the two germline ends. The chain's CDR3 is CASSLSLNTEAFF. The CDR3 DNA is TGTGCCAGCAGCTTAAGTCTGAACACTGAAGCTTTCTTT.

The CDR3 is CASTQGKGAGELFF. As DNA, the CDR3 is TGTGCCAGCACCCAGGGGAAAGGAGCCGGGGAGCTGTTTTTT. The chain is built from TRBV6-5 and TRBJ2-2, with a possible D match to TRBD1 (6 bases). V lost 7 bases and J 6 bases, leaving 15 bases between the germline ends. The CDR3 totals 14 residues. In germline, CDR1 is MNHEY, CDR2 SVGAGI.

J is TRBJ2-1 and V is TRBV5-1, with TRBD1 matching 7 bases. CDR1 and CDR2 (germline): SGHRS, YFSETQ. The CDR3 runs to 14 residues. Trimming at V came to 6 bases and at J to 2 bases, leaving 5 bases not matched to a gene. The CDR3 nucleotides are TGCGCCAGCACTGTCGACAGGGCCTACAATGAGCAGTTCTTC. Its protein is CASTVDRAYNEQFF.

The rearrangement joins TRBV12-3 or TRBV12-4 to TRBJ2-7; 9 positions agree with TRBD1. Trimming removed 1 base from V and 6 bases from J; junction bases left unmatched: 4. The CDR3 sequence is 14 residues long. CDR3 in amino acids: CASSLEGTGLEQYF. CDR3 coding DNA: TGTGCCAGCAGTTTAGAAGGGACAGGGCTCGAGCAGTACTTC.